Listed here are 15 T cell receptor beta chains from one sample, sequenced in a study of shared clonotypes between healthy human individuals. The repertoire was sequenced with immunoSEQ multiplex PCR; TCRdb's copy has only in-frame clones and lacks some. This sample has 450,000 to 650,000 clones, with about 80% found just once. Specimen: PBMCs. These receptors were collected from a woman aged 40 to 50 in good health. Some clones in this sample may be carry-over from other donors' samples.

The V and J genes are TRBV7-2 and TRBJ1-4; D gene uncertain. V lost 1 base and J 5 bases, leaving 8 bases between the germline ends. This CDR3 is 14 amino acids long. In germline, CDR1 is SGHTA, CDR2 FQGNSA. CDR3 DNA sequence: TGTGCCAGCAGCTTAGGGGCAGCAAATGAAAAACTGTTTTTT. As protein: CASSLGAANEKLFF. Complete variable domain (other parts from reference TRBV7-2 and TRBJ1-4): GAGVSQSPSNKVTEKGKDVELRCDPISGHTALYWYRQSLGQGLEFLIYFQGNSAPDKSGLPSDRFSAERTGGSVSTLTIQRTQQEDSAVYLCASSLGAANEKLFFGSGTQLSVL.

This clone was detected only a few times. This may be a read error, as it is one base from a much larger clone. The chain links TRBV9 to TRBJ1-1, with 10 bases lining up with TRBD1. Germline V CDR1 and CDR2: SGDLS, YYNGEE. Germline trimming cut 2 bases from V and 4 bases from J; bases unmatched to any gene: 5. The CDR3 extends over 15 amino acids. The CDR3 spells CASSVTGGLGTEAFF. CDR3 coding DNA: TGTGCCAGCAGCGTGACAGGGGGCTTGGGCACTGAAGCTTTCTTT.

This clone was counted ten times or more. A junction end diverges from the germline sequence, so it may reflect a read error. This chain connects TRBV4-1 to TRBJ2-7; TRBD1 matches at 9 bases. The CDR3 has 15 amino acids. Germline CDR1 reads MGHRA; CDR2 reads YSYEKL. CDR3 loop: CASSRLGDRAYEQYF. The CDR3 bases are TGCGCCAGCAGCCGGTTAGGGGACAGGGCCTATGAGCAGTACTTC.

The V gene is TRBV4-2, the J gene TRBJ2-5, with D maybe TRBD2 (5 bases). CDR3 length: 15 amino acids. Trimming cost V 1 base and J 5 bases, with 14 bases left between them. The germline CDR1 and CDR2 sequences are LGHNA and YNFKEQ. The CDR3 coding sequence is TGTGCCAGCAGCCAAGGACTACTCGGCGGGGAGACCCAGTACTTC. Translation: CASSQGLLGGETQYF.

The genes are TRBV27 and TRBJ1-1; D uncertain. CDR1 MNHEY and CDR2 SMNVEV come from the germline V gene (reference sequence). The CDR3 has 14 amino acids. V was cut by 6 bases and J by 0 bases, with 11 bases left in between. CDR3 nucleotides: TGTGCCAGCAGCCCGACCTACTTGAACACTGAAGCTTTCTTT. Residues: CASSPTYLNTEAFF.

Comment on this clone: A much larger clone is a single base away; this may be a read error. Other DNA sequences in this sample translate to the same CDR3. The chain is built from TRBV7-9 and TRBJ1-1; D is perhaps TRBD1 (5 bases). Germline CDR1 reads SEHNR; CDR2 reads FQNEAQ (reference sequence). The CDR3 totals 13 residues. V lost 3 bases and J 1 base, leaving 6 bases between the germline ends. This CDR3 is CASSLGQNTEAFF. Written as DNA, the CDR3 is TGTGCCAGCAGCTTGGGGCAGAACACTGAAGCTTTCTTT.

The chain links TRBV16 to TRBJ1-2; the D gene is possibly TRBD1 (6 bases). This CDR3 spans 16 amino acids. Germline CDR1 and CDR2: KGHSY and FQNENV. The V end lost 2 bases, the J end lost 7 bases, and 20 bases lay between the germline ends. CDR3 amino acids: CASSQQAPGQGIGYTF. The DNA for the CDR3 is TGTGCCAGCAGCCAACAAGCCCCTGGGCAGGGGATTGGCTACACCTTC. The whole variable domain, remainder taken from reference TRBV16 and TRBJ1-2, is GEEVAQTPKHLVRGEGQKAKLYCAPIKGHSYVFWYQQVLKNEFKFLISFQNENVFDETGMPKERFSAKCLPNSPCSLEIQATKLEDSAVYFCASSQQAPGQGIGYTFGSGTRLTVV.

The chain has TRBV15 and TRBJ2-7; D may be TRBD1 (6 bases). In germline, CDR1 is LNHNV, CDR2 YYDKDF (reference sequence). Deletions cut 6 bases from V and 3 bases from J, with 12 bases between. CDR3 size: 13 residues. Here the CDR3 DNA reads TGTGCCACCAGTTCTAGGGGGAGCTACGAGCAGTACTTC. The encoded protein is CATSSRGSYEQYF. The full variable domain, with the rest looked up from reference TRBV15 and TRBJ2-7, is DAMVIQNPRYQVTQFGKPVTLSCSQTLNHNVMYWYQQKSSQAPKLLFHYYDKDFNNEADTPDNFQSRRPNTSFCFLDIRSPGLGDTAMYLCATSSRGSYEQYFGPGTRLTVT.

About this clone: At the DNA level, this CDR3 is encoded by other sequences in the same sample as well. The chain couples TRBV2 to TRBJ2-3, with 14 positions matching TRBD2. V lost 6 bases and J lost 4; bases outside the gene matches: 3. The CDR3 extends over 15 amino acids. Germline V gene lookup returns CDR1 SNHLY and CDR2 FYNNEI. The CDR3 DNA sequence: TGTGCCAGCAGGAGACTAGCGGGAGGGTCAGATACGCAGTATTTT. Translating it yields CASRRLAGGSDTQYF.

Regarding this clone: Being one base from a much bigger clone, this may be a read error. Additional DNA sequences in this sample encode the identical CDR3. The chain links TRBV11-2 to TRBJ2-1; D unresolved. The CDR3 is made up of 11 amino acids. Germline CDR1 is SGHAT and CDR2 is FQNNGV. V lost 5 bases to trimming and J lost 4 bases, with 3 bases between them. CDR3 in amino acids: CASSAYNEQFF. For the CDR3, the DNA is TGTGCCAGCAGCGCATACAATGAGCAGTTCTTC.

In regard to this clone: This CDR3 is also generated by other DNA sequences in the sample. The CDR3 DNA reads as TGTGCCAGCAGCTTAGGGGGGACGGATACGCAGTATTTT. Translating gives CASSLGGTDTQYF. The gene calls are TRBV7-8 and TRBJ2-3, with D perhaps matching TRBD1 or TRBD2 (5 bases each). The V gene lost 1 base and the J gene lost 6 bases, with 8 bases spanning the gap. This CDR3 contains 13 residues. Per germline, CDR1 SGHVS and CDR2 FQNEAQ.

A remark on this clone: Other DNA sequences of this sample code for an identical CDR3. The J gene is TRBJ2-3, the V gene TRBV10-3; D may be TRBD2 (6 bases). The CDR3 runs 14 residues. Trimming pared 6 bases from V and 0 bases from J, leaving 10 bases between. CDR1 and CDR2 from the germline V gene are ENHRY and SYGVKD. The CDR3 DNA sequence: TGTGCCATCAGGGGGGGACTTAGCACAGATACGCAGTATTTT. Translating it yields CAIRGGLSTDTQYF.

The CDR3 is CASSLYPERNNEQFF. The CDR3 nucleotides read TGTGCCAGCAGTTTATACCCAGAGAGAAACAATGAGCAGTTCTTC. The rearrangement uses TRBV27 and TRBJ2-1; D is undetermined. The CDR3 is made up of 15 amino acids. The V and J ends lost 1 base and 5 bases respectively, with 12 bases between them. The germline V gene has CDR1 MNHEY and CDR2 SMNVEV (reference sequence).

Turning to this clone: This may arise from a read error, as a much more abundant clone is one base away. The genes are TRBV4-1 and TRBJ1-2; no reliable D call. There are 15 residues in the CDR3. The germline gives CDR1 MGHRA, CDR2 YSYEKL. V lost 2 bases and J 5 bases, leaving 15 bases between the germline ends. The CDR3 coding sequence is TGCGCCAGCAGCCAAACAGTGAAGTCTAGGTATGGCTACACCTTC. It translates to CASSQTVKSRYGYTF.

The J gene is TRBJ2-7, the V gene TRBV7-2; D ambiguous. CDR1 and CDR2 (germline): SGHTA, FQGNSA. CDR3 size: 14 residues. With 3 bases removed from V and 10 bases from J, the gap between germline ends came to 19 bases. This CDR3 is CASSFQGSDSRQYF. CDR3 coding DNA: TGTGCCAGCAGCTTCCAAGGTAGTGATTCTCGTCAGTACTTC. The full variable domain, completed using reference TRBV7-2 and TRBJ2-7, is GAGVSQSPSNKVTEKGKDVELRCDPISGHTALYWYRQSLGQGLEFLIYFQGNSAPDKSGLPSDRFSAERTGGSVSTLTIQRTQQEDSAVYLCASSFQGSDSRQYFGPGTRLTVT.